This TCR beta chain was retrieved from a study of Graves' ophthalmopathy and Graves' hyperthyroidism. Study-wide results and limits: With just under 90% sensitivity and 70% to 82% specificity, a 13-signature model separated ophthalmopathy from stable hyperthyroidism. Detection in blood was also observed for most expanded thyroid clonotypes above 0.001 frequency.

Per germline, CDR1 SEHNR and CDR2 FQNEAQ (reference sequence). With 5 bases clipped from V and 3 bases from J, the junction kept 9 bases outside the gene matches. The CDR3 covers 15 residues. Ophthalmopathy donors were characterized by moderate-to-severe activity, CAS of at least 3, NOSPECS of at least 4, and duration under 3 months. Exclusion applied to patients with other autoimmune diseases, uncontrolled infections, pregnancy or lactation. With regard to this clonotype: Its antigen is unknown.

Researchers took RNA transcripts and amplified TCR beta CDR3 regions from them. Second-round multiplex PCR followed a first-round RT-PCR using HTBI primers. TCRdb called the multiplex PCR reads again in MiXCR, with one record for every CDR3 protein. Of about 58,000 distinct CDR3 sequences in the sample, roughly half were seen once. This sequence was found in an adult woman with Graves' ophthalmopathy. Sequenced: peripheral blood. The rearrangement uses TRBV7-9 and TRBJ2-5; 7 nucleotides align to TRBD1. This CDR3 is CASSLMTGLEETQYF. In nucleotides, the CDR3 is TGTGCCAGCAGCCTTATGACAGGGTTGGAAGAGACCCAGTACTTC.